This T cell receptor beta chain was recorded in a study of OX40 agonist ivuxolimab in advanced cancers. Study overall: With a range of roughly 20 to 80, age averaged approximately 64 years, and more than 75% were male. One hepatocellular carcinoma and a couple of cutaneous melanoma patients partially responded.

Study results and limitations: Expanded clones were, on average, more numerous in CD8+ T cells than in CD4+.

Autoimmune disease history or systemic immunosuppression led to patient exclusion. The CDR3 sequence is 15 residues long. Germline V gene sequence: CDR1 WNHNN, CDR2 SYGVQD (reference sequence). V lost 3 bases and J 8 bases, leaving 19 bases between the germline ends. Data came from immunoSEQ multiplex PCR; TCRdb stores just in-frame clones and leaves some out. Of 100,000 to 150,000 clones in the sample, around 93% were seen once. In regard to this clone: Its matching antigen is unknown.

The source of this sequence is an adult with an advanced solid tumor such as melanoma, head and neck, liver or kidney cancer. The sample consisted of CD4+ or CD8+ T cells sorted from blood, taken in a trial of the OX40 agonist ivuxolimab. The genes are TRBV10-1 and TRBJ2-5; weak D call: TRBD1 (6 bases). CDR3 protein: CASSESAGAKKTQYF. CDR3 sequence (DNA): TGCGCCAGCAGTGAATCGGCAGGGGCTAAGAAAACCCAGTACTTC.